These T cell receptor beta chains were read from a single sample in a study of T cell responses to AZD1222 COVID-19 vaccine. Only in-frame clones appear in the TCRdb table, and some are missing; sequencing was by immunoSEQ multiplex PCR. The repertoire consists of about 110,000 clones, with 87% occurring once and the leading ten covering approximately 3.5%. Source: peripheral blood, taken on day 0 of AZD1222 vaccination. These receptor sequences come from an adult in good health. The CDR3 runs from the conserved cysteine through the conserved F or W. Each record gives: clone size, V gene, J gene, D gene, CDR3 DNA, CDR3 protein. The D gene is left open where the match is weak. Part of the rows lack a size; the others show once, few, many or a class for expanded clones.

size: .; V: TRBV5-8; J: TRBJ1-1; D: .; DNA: TGTGCCAGCAGCTCATTCGGAGAAGCTTTCTTT; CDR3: CASSSFGEAFF
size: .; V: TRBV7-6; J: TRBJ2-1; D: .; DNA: TGTGCCAGCAGAAACGGACATCACTCCTACAATGAGCAGTTCTTC; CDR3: CASRNGHHSYNEQFF
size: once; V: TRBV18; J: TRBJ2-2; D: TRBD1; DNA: TGTGCCAGCTCACCAGTGGGACAGGGTACCGGGGAGCTGTTTTTT; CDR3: CASSPVGQGTGELFF
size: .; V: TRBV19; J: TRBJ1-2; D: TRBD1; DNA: TGTGCCAGTAGTAGGGTCCCGGGACAGGGGAAAAACTATGGCTACACCTTC; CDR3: CASSRVPGQGKNYGYTF
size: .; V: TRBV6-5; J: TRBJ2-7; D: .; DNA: TGTGCCAGCACCCCGGGGGGCAATTCCTACGAGCAGTACTTC; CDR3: CASTPGGNSYEQYF
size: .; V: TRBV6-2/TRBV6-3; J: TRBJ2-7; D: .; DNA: TGTGCCAGCAGCTTTTCGAGGGACACACCCTCGATCGAGCAGTACTTC; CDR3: CASSFSRDTPSIEQYF
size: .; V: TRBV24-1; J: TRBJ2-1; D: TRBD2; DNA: TGTGCCACCAGTGTTGGTACGGGGGGGGCCCCCTACAATGAGCAGTTCTTC; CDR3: CATSVGTGGAPYNEQFF
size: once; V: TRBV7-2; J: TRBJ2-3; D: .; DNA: TGTGCCAGCAGCTCCTACCCTCTGGATACGCAGTATTTT; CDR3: CASSSYPLDTQYF
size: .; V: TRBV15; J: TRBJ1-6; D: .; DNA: TGTGCCACCAGCAACCCCCGGGAGACGACCAATAATTCACCCCTCCACTTT; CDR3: CATSNPRETTNNSPLHF
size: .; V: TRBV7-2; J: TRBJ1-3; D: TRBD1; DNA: TGTGCCAGCAGAAGAACAGGGGTTAGTGGAAACACCATATATTTT; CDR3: CASRRTGVSGNTIYF
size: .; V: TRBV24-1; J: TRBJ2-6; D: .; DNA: TGTGCCACCAGTGTTGGGGGCTCTGGGGCCAACGTCCTGACTTTC; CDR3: CATSVGGSGANVLTF
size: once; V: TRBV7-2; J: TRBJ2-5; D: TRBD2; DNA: TGTGCCAGCAGCCCAAGTTTGAGCGGGGGGGTGAAGACCCAGTACTTC; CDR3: CASSPSLSGGVKTQYF
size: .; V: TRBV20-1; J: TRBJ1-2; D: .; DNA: TGCAGTGCTAGTCCTACAGTGGGCGGTGGCTACACCTTC; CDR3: CSASPTVGGGYTF
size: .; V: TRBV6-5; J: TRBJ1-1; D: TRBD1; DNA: TGTGCCAGCAGTCCCGAACCCTCCAGGGGGACCGAAGCTTTCTTT; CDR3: CASSPEPSRGTEAFF
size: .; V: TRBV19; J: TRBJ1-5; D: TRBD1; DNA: TGTGCCAGTACCGACAGGGTCAGCAATCAGCCCCAGCATTTT; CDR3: CASTDRVSNQPQHF
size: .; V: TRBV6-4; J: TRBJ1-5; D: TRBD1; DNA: TGTGCCAGCAGTGCCGAGACAGGGCGAGGACAGCCCCAGCATTTT; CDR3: CASSAETGRGQPQHF
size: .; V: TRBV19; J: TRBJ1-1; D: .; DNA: TGTGCCAGTAGTTCCACAAAGTGGGGCACTGAAGCTTTCTTT; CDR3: CASSSTKWGTEAFF
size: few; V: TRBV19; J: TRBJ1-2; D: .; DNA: TGTGCCAGTACCCCTCATGGGGACGGCTACACCTTC; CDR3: CASTPHGDGYTF
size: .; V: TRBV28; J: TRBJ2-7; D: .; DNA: TGTGCCAGCAGCCCCGGCGGGGCGGGCTACGAGCAGTACTTC; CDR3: CASSPGGAGYEQYF
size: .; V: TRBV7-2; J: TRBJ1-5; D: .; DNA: TGTGCCAGCAGCTTAGATCAGGGCACTCCGCCCCAGCATTTT; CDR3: CASSLDQGTPPQHF
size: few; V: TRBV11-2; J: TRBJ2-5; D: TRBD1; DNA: TGTGCCAGCAGCCCCGGACAGGGGGCGGACTCCAGGGAGACCCAGTACTTC; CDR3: CASSPGQGADSRETQYF
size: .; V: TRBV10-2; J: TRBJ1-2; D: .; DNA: TGCGCCAGCGGCCGGCAGGGAGCTAACTATGGCTACACCTTC; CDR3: CASGRQGANYGYTF
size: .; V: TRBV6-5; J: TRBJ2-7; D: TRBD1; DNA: TGTGCCAGCAGCCGGACAGGGTTCGAGCAGTACTTC; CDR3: CASSRTGFEQYF
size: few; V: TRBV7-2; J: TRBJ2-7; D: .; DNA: TGTGCCAGCAGCTTAGACAGGTTCTCCTACGAGCAGTACTTC; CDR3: CASSLDRFSYEQYF
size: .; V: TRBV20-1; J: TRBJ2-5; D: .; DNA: TGCAGTACTAGGGTCCAAGAGACCCAGTACTTC; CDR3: CSTRVQETQYF
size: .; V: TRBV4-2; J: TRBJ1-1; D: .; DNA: TGTGCCAGCAGCCAAGAGCTCAGGGGGAACACTGAAGCTTTCTTT; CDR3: CASSQELRGNTEAFF
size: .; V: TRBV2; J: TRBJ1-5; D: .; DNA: TGTGCCAGCAGTGAAGGTCCTTATCAGCCCCAGCATTTT; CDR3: CASSEGPYQPQHF
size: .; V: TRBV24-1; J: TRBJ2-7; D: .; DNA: TGTGCCACCAGATTTCAGGCACCATGTTCCTACGAGCAGTACTTC; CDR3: CATRFQAPCSYEQYF
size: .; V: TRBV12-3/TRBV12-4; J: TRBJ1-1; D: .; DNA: TGTGCCAGCAGTTTGGTGAACACTGAAGCTTTCTTT; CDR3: CASSLVNTEAFF
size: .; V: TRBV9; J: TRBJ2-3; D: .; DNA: TGTGCCAGCAGCCTGATTCCTAGATCTGATACGCAGTATTTT; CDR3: CASSLIPRSDTQYF
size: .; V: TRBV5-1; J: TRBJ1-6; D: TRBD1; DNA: TGCGCCAGCAGCTTGGAAGGGACAGAGGGGTCACCCCTCCACTTT; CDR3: CASSLEGTEGSPLHF
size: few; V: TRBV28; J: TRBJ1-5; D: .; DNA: TGTGCCAGCATCCATCCCGCGGTGAATCAGCCCCAGCATTTT; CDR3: CASIHPAVNQPQHF
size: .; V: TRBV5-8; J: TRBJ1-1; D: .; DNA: TGTGCCAGCAGCCGAACATCGGCAACTGAAGCTTTCTTT; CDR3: CASSRTSATEAFF
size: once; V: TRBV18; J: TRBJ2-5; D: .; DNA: TGTGCCAGCTCACCACCGAGGGCAGCCCAAGAGACCCAGTACTTC; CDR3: CASSPPRAAQETQYF
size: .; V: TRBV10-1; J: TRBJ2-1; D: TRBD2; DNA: TGCGCCAGCAGTGAGACAAGCGGGAAGCAGTTCTTC; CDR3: CASSETSGKQFF